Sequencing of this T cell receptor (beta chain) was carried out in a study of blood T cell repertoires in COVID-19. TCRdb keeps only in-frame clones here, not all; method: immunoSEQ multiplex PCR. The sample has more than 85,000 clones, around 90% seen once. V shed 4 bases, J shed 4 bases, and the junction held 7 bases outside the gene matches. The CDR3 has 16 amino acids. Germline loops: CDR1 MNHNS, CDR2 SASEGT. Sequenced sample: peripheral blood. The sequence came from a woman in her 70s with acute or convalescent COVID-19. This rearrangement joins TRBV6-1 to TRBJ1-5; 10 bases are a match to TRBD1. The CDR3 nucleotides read TGTGCCAGCAGTGTTCGAGGGACAGGGGTTAATCAGCCCCAGCATTTT. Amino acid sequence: CASSVRGTGVNQPQHF.